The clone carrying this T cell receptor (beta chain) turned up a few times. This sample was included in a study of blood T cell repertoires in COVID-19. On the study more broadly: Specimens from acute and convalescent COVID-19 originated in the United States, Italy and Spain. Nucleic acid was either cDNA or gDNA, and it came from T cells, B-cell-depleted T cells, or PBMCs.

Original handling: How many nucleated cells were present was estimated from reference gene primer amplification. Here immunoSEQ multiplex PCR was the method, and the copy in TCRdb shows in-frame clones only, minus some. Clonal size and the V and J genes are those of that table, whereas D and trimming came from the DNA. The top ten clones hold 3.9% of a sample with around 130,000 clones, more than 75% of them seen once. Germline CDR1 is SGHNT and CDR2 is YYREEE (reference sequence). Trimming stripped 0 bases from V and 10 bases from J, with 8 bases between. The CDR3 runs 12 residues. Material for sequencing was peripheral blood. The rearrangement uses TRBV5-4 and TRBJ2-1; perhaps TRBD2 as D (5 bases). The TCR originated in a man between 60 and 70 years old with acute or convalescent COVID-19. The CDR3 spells CASSLERREQFF. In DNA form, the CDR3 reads TGTGCCAGCAGCTTGGAAAGGAGGGAGCAGTTCTTC. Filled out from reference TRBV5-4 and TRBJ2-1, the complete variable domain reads ETGVTQSPTHLIKTRGQQVTLRCSSQSGHNTVSWYQQALGQGPQFIFQYYREEENGRGNFPPRFSGLQFPNYSSELNVNALELDDSALYLCASSLERREQFFGPGTRLTVL.